Below, 6 T cell receptor beta chains from the same sample are listed, as sequenced in a study of metastatic and nonmetastatic thyroid tumors. All patients were untreated before thyroid surgery. TCRdb re-analyzed the PCR reads using MiXCR. The top ten hold 2% to 3% of the sample, which has tens of thousands of clones, 20% to 25% seen once. The source material was blood. The receptors shown here come from a female donor with papillary thyroid cancer or a benign thyroid nodule (not recorded which). Some clones in this sample may be carry-over from other donors' samples.

This clone has a count of ten or more. The chain links TRBV15 to TRBJ2-2; D is unclear. The CDR3 length is 15 residues. Germline V CDR1 and CDR2: LNHNV, YYDKDF (reference sequence). The germline V and J ends were trimmed by 0 bases and 6 bases, with 11 bases remaining between them. CDR3 amino acids: CATSRDIQLSGELFF. In DNA, the CDR3 is TGTGCCACCAGCAGAGATATACAGTTATCCGGGGAGCTGTTTTTT. The variable domain in full, with the rest retrieved from reference TRBV15 and TRBJ2-2, is DAMVIQNPRYQVTQFGKPVTLSCSQTLNHNVMYWYQQKSSQAPKLLFHYYDKDFNNEADTPDNFQSRRPNTSFCFLDIRSPGLGDTAMYLCATSRDIQLSGELFFGEGSRLTVL.

Points on this clone: At one end, the junction sequence differs from germline, possibly due to a read error. V gene TRBV6-1 combines with J gene TRBJ1-5; no reliable D call. The CDR3 runs to 13 residues. From germline, CDR1 is MNHNS and CDR2 SASEGT. The CDR3 here is CASSPRGLQPQHF. The CDR3 DNA follows: TGTGCTAGCAGCCCCAGAGGGCTGCAGCCCCAGCATTTT.

This clone showed up many times. The chain joins TRBV18 to TRBJ1-5; D unclear. Germline lookup yields CDR1 KGHSH and CDR2 LQKENI. Trimming took off 2 bases at V and 6 bases at J, with 8 bases between the two ends. This CDR3 is 13 amino acids long. The CDR3 is CASSPLRGQPQHF. The CDR3 nucleotides read TGTGCCAGCTCACCATTGCGTGGTCAGCCCCAGCATTTT. Full variable domain (missing parts from reference TRBV18 and TRBJ1-5): NAGVMQNPRHLVRRRGQEARLRCSPMKGHSHVYWYRQLPEEGLKFMVYLQKENIIDESGMPKERFSAEFPKEGPSILRIQQVVRGDSAAYFCASSPLRGQPQHFGDGTRLSIL.

This clone was counted ten times or more. This rearrangement joins TRBV29-1 to TRBJ2-1; D possibly matches TRBD1 or TRBD2 (5 bases each). The germline gives CDR1 SQVTM, CDR2 ANQGSEA. Trimming cost V 7 bases and J 8 bases, with 15 bases left between them. This CDR3 contains 12 residues. The CDR3 region has the DNA TGCAGCGCCGACGAGAGGGGCGATGAGCAGTTCTTC. Translating it yields CSADERGDEQFF.

This clone has only a few counts. This may come from a read error, since a much larger clone is one base off. This chain connects TRBV28 to TRBJ1-1; no clear D. This CDR3 has 13 residues. CDR1 and CDR2 (germline): MDHEN, SYDVKM. V lost 5 bases to trimming and J lost 11 bases, with 18 bases between them. CDR3 region: CASSIPGHKQAFF. Written as DNA, the CDR3 is TGTGCCAGCAGTATCCCGGGCCATAAGCAGGCTTTCTTT. Complete variable domain (other parts from reference TRBV28 and TRBJ1-1): DVKVTQSSRYLVKRTGEKVFLECVQDMDHENMFWYRQDPGLGLRLIYFSYDVKMKEKGDIPEGYSVSREKKERFSLILESASTNQTSMYLCASSIPGHKQAFFGQGTRLTVV.

By sample share, this clone is medium-sized. This rearrangement joins TRBV28 to TRBJ1-1; no reliable D call. The CDR3 totals 11 residues. V was cut by 6 bases and J by 6 bases, with 8 bases left in between. The germline V gene encodes CDR1 MDHEN and CDR2 SYDVKM. The CDR3 spells CASRGQPEAFF. CDR3 nucleotides: TGTGCCAGCAGAGGGCAGCCTGAAGCTTTCTTT.